This T cell receptor (beta chain) is from a study of T cells in Graves' hyperthyroidism and ophthalmopathy. Overall study findings and caveats: Ophthalmopathy, which appeared later, was predicted by the model a median about 6 months before onset.

Amplified TCR beta CDR3 regions derived from RNA transcripts. TCR CDR3 regions were first amplified by RT-PCR with HTBI primers. TCRdb fed the multiplex PCR reads into MiXCR, producing one record per CDR3 protein. In the table there are 600,000 to 700,000 distinct CDR3 sequences, 40% to 55% of which are singletons. This clonotype was observed many times. The antigen remains unidentified. V lost 5 bases to trimming and J lost 6 bases, with 13 bases between them. The CDR3 totals 14 residues. The germline V gene has CDR1 LNHDA and CDR2 SQIVND (reference sequence). Input material: peripheral blood or thyroid tissue (not recorded which). V usage is TRBV19 and J usage is TRBJ1-4, with a tentative D call TRBD1 (5 bases). The sequence was collected from an adult man with Graves' disease, either hyperthyroidism or ophthalmopathy (not recorded which). DNA of the CDR3: TGTGCCAGTAGTTGGGGCAGGGCGGATGAAAAACTGTTTTTT. This codes for CASSWGRADEKLFF.